This TCR beta chain was captured in a study of T cell responses to AZD1222 COVID-19 vaccine. Second doses at about 4 or about 12 weeks were pooled. This clone has a single count. Its antigen is currently unknown. The CDR3 has 13 residues. The V and J ends lost 6 bases and 4 bases respectively, with 11 bases between them. Germline CDR1 MGHRA, CDR2 YSYEKL. Profiled with immunoSEQ multiplex PCR; TCRdb holds only in-frame clones, not every one. Here the sample spans 140,000 or so clones, around nine tenths being singletons. Broader study findings: Donors in the cohort were predominantly white British and more often female, and clonal diversity was possibly underestimated. Repertoires were obtained solely post-peak T cell response.

The specimen was peripheral blood, collected 28 days after the second AZD1222 dose. The clonotype comes from an adult who received the AZD1222 COVID-19 vaccine. The genes are TRBV4-1 and TRBJ2-3, with D possibly matching TRBD1 (5 bases). The CDR3: CASSDGASDTQYF. In DNA form, the CDR3 reads TGCGCCAGCAGTGATGGGGCTTCAGATACGCAGTATTTT.